What follows are 25 T cell receptor beta chains derived from one specimen sequenced in a study of cytomegalovirus exposure and HLA in healthy donors. 60 Vbeta and 13 Jbeta primers were used in PCR. The data were produced by immunoSEQ multiplex PCR, yet TCRdb's version contains in-frame clones alone and is incomplete. The data hold around 130,000 clones, with around two thirds observed a single time. The sequenced material came from PBMCs. These TCRs come from a human donor in good health.

With respect to this clone: The sample holds other DNA sequences that translate to the same CDR3. J is TRBJ2-7 and V is TRBV30, with 7 positions matching TRBD2. Germline loops: CDR1 GTSNPN, CDR2 SVGIG (reference sequence). This CDR3 contains 14 residues. V lost 0 bases to trimming and J lost 1 base; unmatched junction nucleotides: 3. CDR3: CAWSVSGGSYEQYF. Written as DNA, the CDR3 is TGTGCCTGGAGTGTCTCGGGGGGTTCCTACGAGCAGTACTTC.

The chain carries TRBV19 and TRBJ1-1; a possible D gene is TRBD1 (6 bases). The germline gives CDR1 LNHDA, CDR2 SQIVND (reference sequence). The CDR3 covers 14 residues. V lost 7 bases to trimming and J lost 3 bases, with 15 bases between them. The CDR3 region is CASIKNRVYTEAFF. CDR3 DNA: TGTGCCAGTATCAAAAACAGGGTGTACACTGAAGCTTTCTTT.

V and J are TRBV30 and TRBJ2-7; 11 bases agree with TRBD1. This CDR3 contains 14 residues. The ends lost 4 bases at V and 5 bases at J; junction bases unmatched: 7. The V gene's germline CDR1 is GTSNPN and CDR2 SVGIG (reference sequence). CDR3 nucleotides: TGTGCCTGGACCACCGGGACAGGGGGTCACGAGCAGTACTTC. Translated: CAWTTGTGGHEQYF.

The chain carries TRBV5-5 and TRBJ1-4; no definite D call. Germline values: CDR1 SGHKS, CDR2 YYEKEE (reference sequence). This CDR3 spans 13 amino acids. Between the trimmed V and J ends, which lost 1 base and 7 bases, there was a span of 8 bases. CDR3: CASSLLGSEKLFF. CDR3 DNA sequence: TGTGCCAGCAGCTTGTTGGGCTCTGAAAAACTGTTTTTT. Filled out from reference TRBV5-5 and TRBJ1-4, the complete variable domain reads DAGVTQSPTHLIKTRGQQVTLRCSPISGHKSVSWYQQVLGQGPQFIFQYYEKEERGRGNFPDRFSARQFPNYSSELNVNALLLGDSALYLCASSLLGSEKLFFGSGTQLSVL.

This sequence joins TRBV19 and TRBJ1-2; D call uncertain. The CDR3 consists of 12 residues. Trimming shortened V by 9 bases and J by 8 bases, and 16 bases separated the two germline ends. Germline values: CDR1 LNHDA, CDR2 SQIVND (reference sequence). The CDR3 sequence is CASARLEGGYTF. CDR3 nucleotide sequence: TGTGCCAGCGCTCGCCTGGAGGGCGGCTACACCTTC.

The chain couples TRBV4-2 to TRBJ2-7, with 7 positions matching TRBD1. With V trimmed by 1 base and J by 6 bases, 9 bases remained unmatched. Germline V lookup: CDR1 LGHNA, CDR2 YNFKEQ. CDR3 length: 15 residues. The CDR3 is CASSQADRTGVEQYF. The CDR3 DNA follows: TGTGCCAGCAGCCAAGCCGACCGAACAGGGGTCGAGCAGTACTTC.

The chain's CDR3 is CASSQEWGGLDSPLHF. CDR3 nucleotides: TGTGCCAGCAGCCAAGAATGGGGGGGTCTCGATTCACCCCTCCACTTT. The chain carries TRBV4-2 and TRBJ1-6, with D possibly TRBD1 on 5 matching bases. The V gene's germline CDR1 is LGHNA and CDR2 YNFKEQ. Trimming left V 0 bases short and J 8 bases short, with 14 bases between. This CDR3 is 16 amino acids long.

A few counts support this clone. The genes are TRBV7-3 and TRBJ1-2, with TRBD1 matching over 8 bases. V gave up 3 bases and J gave up 6 bases; unmatched junction bases: 12. CDR1 SGHTA and CDR2 FQGTGA come from the germline V gene. This CDR3 comprises 16 residues. The CDR3 is CASSLSILDRVNGYTF. As DNA, the CDR3 is TGTGCCAGCAGCTTGTCAATATTGGACAGGGTCAATGGCTACACCTTC.

The chain recombines TRBV28 with TRBJ1-1; TRBD1 aligns across 7 bases. The CDR3 runs 14 residues. Germline V gene lookup returns CDR1 MDHEN and CDR2 SYDVKM. The junction had 10 bases not matched to a gene; V was cut back by 7 bases and J by 5 bases. The CDR3 nucleotides read TGTGCCAGCACATTAACAGGGGTATGGACTGAAGCTTTCTTT. Translation gives CASTLTGVWTEAFF.

This rearrangement joins TRBV7-2 to TRBJ2-4, with 11 positions matching TRBD2. The V and J ends lost 5 bases and 6 bases, in that order; junction bases with no gene match: 6. Germline loops: CDR1 SGHTA, CDR2 FQGNSA. This CDR3 contains 15 residues. Written as DNA, the CDR3 is TGTGCCAGCAGCCCACCGGGACTAGCGGTAAACATTCAGTACTTC. Translated: CASSPPGLAVNIQYF.

The gene calls are TRBV11-2 and TRBJ1-1; D gene unclear. CDR1 is SGHAT and CDR2 is FQNNGV in the germline V gene. The V gene lost 2 bases and the J gene lost 1 base, with 5 bases spanning the gap. CDR3 length equals 13 residues. CDR3 in amino acids: CASSLKRNTEAFF. CDR3 in DNA: TGTGCCAGCAGCTTAAAGAGGAACACTGAAGCTTTCTTT.

This chain joins TRBV7-9 and TRBJ2-1, with 9 bases matching TRBD2. J was trimmed by 3 bases and V by 5 bases; bases with no gene match: 11. Germline assignment: CDR1 SEHNR and CDR2 FQNEAQ (reference sequence). There are 17 residues in the CDR3. Here the CDR3 reads CASSVMIAGVVYNEQFF. The CDR3 nucleotides read TGTGCCAGCAGCGTAATGATAGCGGGAGTCGTCTACAATGAGCAGTTCTTC.

The chain uses TRBV7-3 and TRBJ2-2; maybe TRBD1 (7 bases). The CDR3 has 15 amino acids. Germline values: CDR1 SGHTA, CDR2 FQGTGA. V gave up 4 bases and J gave up 1 base, with 10 bases separating them. This CDR3 reads CASSSQGGNTGELFF. CDR3 coding DNA: TGTGCCAGCAGCTCGCAGGGGGGGAACACCGGGGAGCTGTTTTTT. Full variable domain (missing parts from reference TRBV7-3 and TRBJ2-2): GAGVSQTPSNKVTEKGKYVELRCDPISGHTALYWYRQSLGQGPEFLIYFQGTGAADDSGLPNDRFFAVRPEGSVSTLKIQRTERGDSAVYLCASSSQGGNTGELFFGEGSRLTVL.

This chain uses TRBV19 with TRBJ2-3; the D is unclear. The length of the CDR3 is 16 residues. Per the germline V gene, CDR1 is LNHDA and CDR2 is SQIVND (reference sequence). Trimming removed 7 bases at V and 3 bases at J, with 20 bases between. The chain's CDR3 is CASTPLPALMTDTQYF. CDR3 in DNA: TGTGCCAGTACCCCACTACCTGCCCTTATGACAGATACGCAGTATTTT.

CDR3 bases: TGTGCCAGCAGTTCTGCGGTACGGCCCCAGCATTTT. This translates into CASSSAVRPQHF. J is TRBJ1-5 and V is TRBV28; no reliable D call. With 4 bases removed from V and 9 bases from J, the gap between germline ends came to 10 bases. The V gene's germline CDR1 is MDHEN and CDR2 SYDVKM. The CDR3 consists of 12 residues.

The CDR3 DNA reads as TGCAGCGTCGGGACTAGCGGGAGTGGCCAAGAGACCCAGTACTTC. Translation: CSVGTSGSGQETQYF. The genes are TRBV29-1 and TRBJ2-5, with 14 positions matching TRBD2. The length of the CDR3 is 15 residues. J gave up 1 base and V 6 bases, and 4 bases lay outside the gene matches. Per the germline V gene, CDR1 is SQVTM and CDR2 is ANQGSEA. The entire variable domain, with the rest obtained from reference TRBV29-1 and TRBJ2-5, is as follows: SAVISQKPSRDICQRGTSLTIQCQVDSQVTMMFWYRQQPGQSLTLIATANQGSEATYESGFVIDKFPISRPNLTFSTLTVSNMSPEDSSIYLCSVGTSGSGQETQYFGPGTRLLVL.

CDR3 nucleotide sequence: TGTGCCATGGGGGGACAGGGCACAGATACGCAGTATTTT. It is translated as CAMGGQGTDTQYF. The chain joins TRBV10-3 to TRBJ2-3, with 8 bases matching TRBD1. CDR1 ENHRY and CDR2 SYGVKD come from the germline V gene. V was pared by 9 bases and J by 1 base, with 3 bases of the junction left unmatched. The CDR3 covers 13 residues.

This sequence joins TRBV6-6 and TRBJ2-3, with TRBD2 as a possible D gene (6 bases). Trimming took off 1 base at V and 0 bases at J, with 11 bases between the two ends. This CDR3 has 16 residues. Per germline, CDR1 MNHNY and CDR2 SVGAGI (reference sequence). The CDR3 here is CASSYWGDASTDTQYF. CDR3 sequence (DNA): TGTGCCAGCAGTTACTGGGGGGACGCTAGCACAGATACGCAGTATTTT.

The genes are TRBV5-4 and TRBJ2-4, with 11 bases lining up with TRBD1. The end of the DNA aligns better with TRBJ2-7, so the J call may be wrong. From germline, CDR1 is SGHNT and CDR2 YYREEE (reference sequence). The CDR3 contains 17 residues. The CDR3: CASSLGVGRDRGDEQYF. The DNA of the CDR3 is TGTGCCAGCAGCTTGGGGGTTGGCCGGGACAGGGGGGACGAGCAGTACTTC.

The chain couples TRBV29-1 to TRBJ2-3, with D possibly matching TRBD1 (5 bases). CDR1 and CDR2 from the germline V gene are SQVTM and ANQGSEA. Trimming pared 5 bases from V and 0 bases from J, leaving 12 bases between. The CDR3 runs 14 residues. In DNA, the CDR3 is TGCAGCGTTTCAGACAGACCTAGCACAGATACGCAGTATTTT. Translating it yields CSVSDRPSTDTQYF.

This rearrangement joins TRBV7-9 to TRBJ2-7; no reliable D call. The CDR3 extends over 14 amino acids. The V and J ends lost 1 base and 12 bases respectively, with 19 bases between them. Germline V gene sequence: CDR1 SEHNR, CDR2 FQNEAQ (reference sequence). CDR3 loop: CASSLEGIRRPPYF. The CDR3, as DNA: TGTGCCAGCAGCTTAGAAGGTATACGGCGGCCTCCGTACTTC.

This chain uses TRBV10-3 with TRBJ2-7, with 12 bases lining up with TRBD1. Trimming took 2 bases from V and 3 from J; bases not matched to a gene: 2. Germline V gene data show CDR1 as ENHRY and CDR2 as SYGVKD. The CDR3 consists of 15 residues. The DNA for the CDR3 is TGTGCCATCAGTGAGAGGGACAGGGGGCTCTACGAGCAGTACTTC. This encodes CAISERDRGLYEQYF.

Only one count was recorded for this clone. The genes are TRBV2 and TRBJ2-1, with 7 bases aligning to TRBD2. This CDR3 is built from 14 residues. Germline CDR1 SNHLY, CDR2 FYNNEI. The V and J ends lost 6 bases and 8 bases, in that order; junction bases with no gene match: 10. As DNA, the CDR3 is TGTGCCAGCAGGGGGGGGAGGGCCTCCTATGAGCAGTTCTTC. Protein product: CASRGGRASYEQFF.

The chain joins TRBV7-6 to TRBJ2-5; 7 bases are a match to TRBD1. The CDR3 totals 14 residues. Germline V gene sequence: CDR1 SGHVS, CDR2 FNYEAQ. Losses at the gene ends were 5 bases for V and 5 bases for J; bases not matched to a gene: 8. This chain's CDR3 is CASSPTGIGETQYF. The CDR3 region has the DNA TGTGCCAGCAGCCCGACAGGGATAGGGGAGACCCAGTACTTC.

The chain couples TRBV9 to TRBJ2-1; maybe TRBD2 (5 bases). The V end was cut by 0 bases, the J end by 9 bases, with 10 bases between. The CDR3 spans 13 residues. CDR1 SGDLS and CDR2 YYNGEE come from the germline V gene. This chain's CDR3 is CASSVVRASEQFF. The CDR3 bases are TGTGCCAGCAGCGTAGTGAGGGCGAGTGAGCAGTTCTTC.